This T cell receptor (beta chain) comes out of a study of blood T cell repertoires in COVID-19 (TCRdb year 2020). Regarding the complete study: Collaborator samples came from the United States, Italy and Spain and covered acute and convalescent phases of COVID-19. The prospective study material was composed of cDNA or gDNA derived from T cells, B-cell-depleted T cells, or PBMCs. Subjects who had been exposed to COVID-19, were actively infected with it, or had recovered from it provided the deeply sampled blood TCRbeta repertoires that made up the dataset. The repertoires were made available in a free public database intended to serve as a resource for research on the immune response to SARS-CoV-2. Samples came from the ongoing ImmuneRACE study (first 160 participants) plus 1,254 subjects from 6 global collaborators. The sample metadata nearly always contained a de-identified subject ID, COVID-19 status, age in years and sex. Where available, HLA class I and class II types were obtained from metadata supplied by the sample provider rather than from assay-based typing. The investigation overall reported the following: How much clinical and demographic metadata was included differed by source and by participant, and the metadata was provided uncurated.

TCRbeta CDR3 regions were amplified from genomic DNA using the immunoSEQ Assay, a bias-controlled multiplex PCR. The study's processing was this. Nucleated cell counts per sample were estimated from amplification of reference gene primers within the assay. Sequence reads were collapsed and filtered to measure the absolute abundance of every unique TCRbeta CDR3 rearrangement. Productive Simpson clonality was computed per sample as the square root of Simpson's diversity index over productive rearrangements. TCRdb limited this immuneACCESS table to in-frame rearrangements with V and J called. A share of clones is missing; checked studies link under half to unresolved V genes, and the rest is unexplained. D and trimming come from the DNA, and the V and J calls and clone size come from that table. This sample gives about 140,000 clones in total; around 87% of them show up just once. In total, the top ten clones hold 8.5% to 9% of the sample.

A remark on this clone: Its binding antigen is unknown. Nothing much larger sits one base from this clone, and base qualities are not available.

Taken from cysteine to phenylalanine, the CDR3 has 16 residues. The entry retains the CDR3 DNA only, 48 bases that are in frame from base 1. Trimming takes 4 bases off V and 3 bases off J; junction bases not matched to a gene: 9. CDR1 SGHVS and CDR2 FQNEAQ were looked up in the germline V gene. Collaborating institutions collected whole blood in K2EDTA tubes following their own protocols. For TCRbeta analysis, collaborators shipped samples as frozen whole blood, isolated PBMCs, or DNA extracted from either of those sample types. The source is a woman in her 50s with active or convalescent COVID-19. Sequencing was carried out using peripheral blood. The receptor chain draws on TRBV7-8 and TRBJ1-1; 9 bases in the junction line up with TRBD1. The CDR3 protein sequence reads: CASSSTWDRVDTEAFF. At the DNA level, the sequence is TGTGCCAGCAGCTCCACCTGGGACAGGGTGGACACTGAAGCTTTCTTT.